The 20 T cell receptor beta chains given below trace back to one sample, sequenced in a study of metastatic and nonmetastatic thyroid tumors (dated by TCRdb to the early 2020s). Libraries came from PCR. TCRdb shows the sequencer as Illumina HiSeq 4000. Clones were called with MiXCR by TCRdb after fastp trimmed the public reads at Q25, and only in-frame beta chains were retained. For this sample the table gives fewer than 40,000 clones, of which approximately 20% were detected only once. In total, the top ten clones hold roughly 15% of the sample. Before undergoing thyroid surgery, none of the patients had been given any kind of treatment. Sequenced material: tumor tissue. The receptors were sampled from a female donor with papillary thyroid cancer or a benign thyroid nodule (not recorded which). Some clones in this sample may be carry-over from other donors' samples.

The rearrangement uses TRBV6-1 and TRBJ1-1; 8 bases are a match to TRBD1. J gave up 5 bases and V 6 bases, and 8 bases lay outside the gene matches. From germline, CDR1 is MNHNS and CDR2 SASEGT. CDR3 size: 14 residues. The CDR3: CASSQDRAQTEAFF. The CDR3 DNA sequence: TGTGCCAGCAGCCAGGACAGGGCGCAGACTGAAGCTTTCTTT.

This clone has a count of ten or more. The CDR3 is CASGSVGVGANVLTF. The CDR3 nucleotides are TGTGCCAGCGGCTCCGTTGGGGTTGGGGCCAACGTCCTGACTTTC. This sequence joins TRBV28 and TRBJ2-6; D is unclear. The V gene lost 8 bases and the J gene lost 3 bases, with 14 bases spanning the gap. The V gene's germline CDR1 is MDHEN and CDR2 SYDVKM. The CDR3 is made up of 15 amino acids.

This clone was counted many times. The gene calls are TRBV5-6 and TRBJ2-7; maybe TRBD2 (5 bases). CDR1 and CDR2 from the germline V gene are SGHDT and YYEEEE. The ends were cut back, 2 bases at V and 5 bases at J, with 14 bases in the middle. This CDR3 spans 14 amino acids. The CDR3 coding sequence is TGTGCCAGCAGCTTCGGAACTAGGAGGCACGAGCAGTACTTC. It codes for CASSFGTRRHEQYF.

This clone was counted many times. The chain recombines TRBV6-1 with TRBJ2-1; no clear D gene. Trimming cost V 2 bases and J 6 bases, with 5 bases left between them. There are 12 residues in the CDR3. Germline CDR1 is MNHNS and CDR2 is SASEGT. The CDR3 loop is CASSETANEQFF. The CDR3 DNA reads TGTGCCAGCAGTGAAACAGCCAATGAGCAGTTCTTC.

Judged by abundance, this clone is medium-sized. This rearrangement joins TRBV10-3 to TRBJ1-5; a weak D match, TRBD1 (6 bases). This CDR3 comprises 14 residues. CDR1 and CDR2 (germline): ENHRY, SYGVKD. Between the trimmed V and J ends, which lost 6 bases and 0 bases, there was a span of 9 bases. In DNA form, the CDR3 reads TGTGCCATCAGAAAGGACAGTAGCAATCAGCCCCAGCATTTT. Protein sequence: CAIRKDSSNQPQHF.

The table lists this clone with many counts. This CDR3 is also generated by other DNA sequences in the sample. This chain links TRBV20-1 with TRBJ2-1; D is uncertain. Trimming removed 4 bases from V and 7 bases from J, with 11 bases in between. The germline V gene encodes CDR1 DFQATT and CDR2 SNEGSKA (reference sequence). This CDR3 has 12 amino acids. CDR3 loop: CSATQASNEQFF. The CDR3 DNA follows: TGCAGTGCTACTCAAGCGTCGAATGAGCAGTTCTTC.

This clone was seen many times. This chain connects TRBV11-1 to TRBJ2-2, with 7 bases matching TRBD2. Losses at the gene ends were 2 bases for V and 1 base for J; bases not matched to a gene: 4. Germline V CDR1 and CDR2: SGHAT, FQDESV (reference sequence). The CDR3 covers 16 residues. The CDR3 loop is CASSLLSSGNTGELFF. CDR3 coding DNA: TGTGCCAGCAGCTTATTGTCTAGCGGGAACACCGGGGAGCTGTTTTTT.

This clone came up many times. The rearrangement joins TRBV6-5 to TRBJ1-3; D is undetermined. The CDR3 is 16 residues long. The germline CDR1 and CDR2 sequences are MNHEY and SVGAGI. Deletions cut 1 base from V and 0 bases from J, with 10 bases between. The CDR3 loop reads CASSYLREDSGNTIYF. CDR3 coding DNA: TGTGCCAGCAGTTACTTAAGGGAGGACTCTGGAAACACCATATATTTT.

This clone was counted many times. This chain uses TRBV20-1 with TRBJ2-5; tentatively, D is TRBD1 or TRBD2 (5 bases each). This CDR3 has 17 residues. Trimming took 1 base from V and 3 from J, leaving 21 bases between them. Germline CDR1 DFQATT, CDR2 SNEGSKA (reference sequence). As DNA, the CDR3 is TGCAGTGCTAGAGGGACAAGCCTATCGATGGGAGAAGAGACCCAGTACTTC. This sequence encodes CSARGTSLSMGEETQYF.

This clone showed up many times. A read error may produce the germline difference seen at one junction end. This CDR3 reads CSAREPGRYNSPLHF. DNA for the CDR3: TGCAGTGCTCGAGAGCCGGGACGGTATAATTCACCCCTCCACTTT. The chain has TRBV20-1 and TRBJ1-6; maybe TRBD1 (5 bases). Germline CDR1 and CDR2: DFQATT and SNEGSKA (reference sequence). This CDR3 comprises 15 residues.

This clone appeared a few times. This chain connects TRBV20-1 to TRBJ2-3, with 8 bases that match TRBD1. This CDR3 spans 15 amino acids. Trimming cost V 0 bases and J 1 base; bases outside gene matches: 3. The germline V gene encodes CDR1 DFQATT and CDR2 SNEGSKA (reference sequence). The CDR3 spells CSARDLGQGTDTQYF. The DNA for the CDR3 is TGCAGTGCTAGAGATTTGGGACAGGGCACAGATACGCAGTATTTT.

This clone was seen ten or more times. This rearrangement joins TRBV7-6 to TRBJ2-1; 8 nucleotides align to TRBD1. The length of the CDR3 is 15 residues. CDR1 is SGHVS and CDR2 is FNYEAQ in the germline V gene. V was clipped by 5 bases and J by 8 bases; unmatched bases: 11. The CDR3 DNA sequence: TGTGCCAGCAGCCCCGAGACAGGGGTTGGCGATGAGCAGTTCTTC. This codes for CASSPETGVGDEQFF.

This clone is medium-sized (0.01 to 0.1%). This chain connects TRBV11-2 to TRBJ2-5; D might be TRBD1 (6 bases). Germline CDR1 reads SGHAT; CDR2 reads FQNNGV. The CDR3 extends over 14 amino acids. Trimming took 5 bases from V and 0 from J, leaving 10 bases between them. The CDR3 bases are TGTGCCAGCAGCCCCGAGGGGGACCAAGAGACCCAGTACTTC. Amino acids: CASSPEGDQETQYF.

This clone has ten or more counts. This chain links TRBV10-3 with TRBJ2-3; TRBD1 is a possible D gene (6 bases). CDR1 and CDR2 (germline): ENHRY, SYGVKD. The CDR3 loop spans 13 amino acids. The V gene lost 6 bases and the J gene lost 3 bases, with 10 bases spanning the gap. CDR3 bases: TGTGCCATCAGGGACAGCAAAACAGATACGCAGTATTTT. It yields the protein CAIRDSKTDTQYF.

This clone showed up many times. The junction shows a germline mismatch at one end, possibly a read error. The chain couples TRBV10-3 to TRBJ2-7; 7 positions agree with TRBD1. The germline CDR1 and CDR2 sequences are ENHRY and SYGVKD. The CDR3 runs 12 residues. This chain's CDR3 is CAISEQGKTIVF. The CDR3 DNA follows: TGTGCCATCAGTGAACAGGGGAAAACAATCGTTTTC.

This clone was seen many times. The V gene is TRBV5-1, the J gene TRBJ2-5; D is possibly TRBD1 (5 bases). This CDR3 comprises 13 residues. Per the germline V gene, CDR1 is SGHRS and CDR2 is YFSETQ. V was pared by 2 bases and J by 4 bases, with 9 bases between. CDR3 coding DNA: TGCGCCAGCAGCTTACAGGACCGAGAGACCCAGTACTTC. Amino acids: CASSLQDRETQYF. Full variable domain (rest looked up from reference TRBV5-1 and TRBJ2-5): KAGVTQTPRYLIKTRGQQVTLSCSPISGHRSVSWYQQTPGQGLQFLFEYFSETQRNKGNFPGRFSGRQFSNSRSEMNVSTLELGDSALYLCASSLQDRETQYFGPGTRLLVL.

Ten or more counts support this clone. The chain couples TRBV12-5 to TRBJ2-1; 8 bases line up with TRBD2. The CDR3 has 15 residues. CDR1 and CDR2 from the germline V gene are LGHNT and FRNRAP. The V gene end was trimmed by 4 bases and the J gene end by 0 bases; junction bases not matched to a gene: 2. The CDR3 DNA sequence: TGTGCTAGTGGTTCGGGGACTAGCTCCTACAATGAGCAGTTCTTC. Its translation: CASGSGTSSYNEQFF.

This chain links TRBV30 with TRBJ1-3; perhaps TRBD1 as D (5 bases). The CDR3 runs 17 residues. Germline-derived CDR1 and CDR2 are GTSNPN and SVGIG (reference sequence). The V end was cut by 0 bases, the J end by 0 bases, with 15 bases between. This chain's CDR3 is CAWSVPRDGASGNTIYF. The CDR3 nucleotides read TGTGCCTGGAGTGTACCCCGGGACGGAGCCTCTGGAAACACCATATATTTT.

This clone was detected a few times. One junction end disagrees with the germline gene, perhaps due to a read error. The V gene is TRBV10-2, the J gene TRBJ1-2, with D hard to call. Germline-derived CDR1 and CDR2 are WSHSY and SAAADI. CDR3 length equals 14 residues. The CDR3 DNA reads TGCGCCAGCAGTGATGGGGATAAGGCCTATGGATACAACTTC. Its translation: CASSDGDKAYGYNF.

As DNA, the CDR3 is TGTGCCAGCAGTTCCCGTGACAGGGGGAACGAGCAGTACTTC. This translates into CASSSRDRGNEQYF. This rearrangement joins TRBV12-3 or TRBV12-4 to TRBJ2-7, with 9 bases aligning to TRBD1. J gave up 5 bases and V 4 bases, and 6 bases lay outside the gene matches. The CDR3 spans 14 residues.